This TCR beta chain was sequenced in a study of blood T cell repertoires in COVID-19. Study information: The study drew acute and convalescent COVID-19 samples from the United States, Italy and Spain.

V lost 0 bases, J lost 14 bases, and 11 bases stayed unmatched. Germline CDR1 LGHNA, CDR2 YSLEER. This CDR3 spans 15 amino acids. Per the original data handling: By means of reference gene primer amplification, nucleated cell counts were estimated. The method was immunoSEQ multiplex PCR; TCRdb's version includes in-frame clones alone and lacks a portion of them. That table furnishes V, J and clone size, whereas the DNA furnished D and trimming. The sample lists about 90,000 clones, roughly three quarters occurring once. The sample consisted of peripheral blood. The receptor was derived from a woman older than 75 with acute or convalescent COVID-19. The chain employs TRBV4-3 and TRBJ1-4, with TRBD1 matching over 8 bases. CDR3 coding DNA: TGCGCCAGCAGCCAAGAGGCGGGGACAGGCGGGCGGCTGTTTTTT. Its protein product is CASSQEAGTGGRLFF.